The sequence of this T cell receptor (beta chain) was determined in a study of blood T cell repertoires in COVID-19. Study at large: From T cells, B-cell-depleted T cells, or PBMCs came the material, which was cDNA or gDNA.

With 2 bases removed from V and 7 bases from J, the gap between germline ends came to 17 bases. Germline V gene lookup returns CDR1 MNHEY and CDR2 SVGAGI. This CDR3 has 16 residues. In the original analysis: Estimation of nucleated cell counts relied on the amplification of reference gene primers. The protocol was immunoSEQ multiplex PCR, while the TCRdb copy is restricted to in-frame clones and leaves out a portion. That table supplies the V and J calls and clone size; D and trimming were determined from the DNA. The table records under 200,000 clones, about four fifths of them present only once. Followed over time, Seattle patients had been enrolled while infection was active.

This TCR was sampled from a woman aged 55-75 years with COVID-19, enrolled during active disease. The V gene is TRBV6-5, the J gene TRBJ2-2; maybe TRBD2 (6 bases). Input material: peripheral blood. CDR3 residues: CASSYGFVPEGGELFF. As DNA, the CDR3 is TGTGCCAGCAGTTACGGGTTCGTCCCGGAGGGCGGGGAGCTGTTTTTT.